Shown below are 16 T cell receptor beta chains from a single sample sequenced in a study of blood T cell repertoires in COVID-19. Produced via immunoSEQ multiplex PCR; TCRdb's table is partial and in-frame only. The repertoire holds 250,000 to 350,000 clones, with roughly nine tenths as singletons. The specimen was PBMCs or T cells enriched from blood (not recorded which). The receptors were gathered from a woman in her 30s who had recovered from COVID-19.

V usage is TRBV11-2 and J usage is TRBJ2-5; TRBD1 agrees at 8 bases. V lost 1 base and J lost 5; bases outside the gene matches: 3. Looked up from germline, CDR1 is SGHAT and CDR2 is FQNNGV. The CDR3 covers 14 residues. In nucleotides, the CDR3 is TGTGCCAGCAGCTTAGGGACAGGGTCCGAGACCCAGTACTTC. Its protein product is CASSLGTGSETQYF.

The genes are TRBV4-2 and TRBJ2-7; D might be TRBD1 (6 bases). Looked up from germline, CDR1 is LGHNA and CDR2 is YNFKEQ. The germline V and J ends were trimmed by 4 bases and 2 bases, with 15 bases remaining between them. The CDR3 has 15 amino acids. The CDR3 sequence: CASSPAQGPPYEQYF. The CDR3 DNA sequence: TGTGCCAGCAGCCCAGCGCAGGGGCCTCCCTACGAGCAGTACTTC.

The chain joins TRBV7-9 to TRBJ1-2; maybe TRBD1 (6 bases). Germline V lookup: CDR1 SEHNR, CDR2 FQNEAQ (reference sequence). The CDR3 length is 13 residues. Trimming shortened V by 4 bases and J by 3 bases, and 9 bases separated the two germline ends. CDR3 protein: CASSSGVYYGYTF. The CDR3 coding sequence is TGTGCCAGCAGCTCAGGGGTGTACTATGGCTACACCTTC.

The chain uses TRBV6-5 and TRBJ1-4, with 7 bases matching TRBD1. The CDR3 spans 15 residues. Unmatched junction bases numbered 4, after V lost 5 bases and J lost 1 base. Germline CDR1 reads MNHEY; CDR2 reads SVGAGI. CDR3 nucleotides: TGTGCCAGCAGTCGCCAGGGGGTAACTAATGAAAAACTGTTTTTT. Its translation: CASSRQGVTNEKLFF.

The V gene is TRBV4-3, the J gene TRBJ1-6, with D uncertain. The germline V gene has CDR1 LGHNA and CDR2 YSLEER. Trimming removed 1 base from V and 9 bases from J, with 16 bases in between. The CDR3 is 16 amino acids. This CDR3 is CASSQGALWVSSPLHF. CDR3 DNA sequence: TGCGCCAGCAGCCAAGGGGCCCTCTGGGTTTCTTCACCCCTCCACTTT.

The chain has TRBV19 and TRBJ1-5; 7 nucleotides agree with TRBD1. Per the germline V gene, CDR1 is LNHDA and CDR2 is SQIVND (reference sequence). The CDR3 contains 15 residues. V shed 2 bases and J 6 bases; nucleotides not matched to a gene: 7. The CDR3 is CASSIRRGGLQPQHF. CDR3 nucleotides: TGTGCCAGTAGTATACGTAGAGGGGGCCTTCAGCCCCAGCATTTT.

The V gene is TRBV3-1 (or the pseudogene TRBV3-2), the J gene TRBJ1-3; D is unclear. Trimming shortened V by 5 bases and J by 2 bases, and 19 bases separated the two germline ends. There are 17 residues in the CDR3. In germline, CDR1 is LGHDT, CDR2 YNNKEL (reference sequence). CDR3 sequence: CASSSKAPSMAGNTIYF. The CDR3, as DNA: TGTGCCAGCAGCTCAAAAGCACCAAGTATGGCTGGAAACACCATATATTTT.

This sequence joins TRBV2 and TRBJ1-6; D is possibly TRBD1 (6 bases). CDR3 length: 16 amino acids. V was trimmed by 2 bases and J by 4 bases, leaving 12 bases between them. The germline gives CDR1 SNHLY, CDR2 FYNNEI. CDR3 protein: CASSERQAPYNSPLHF. The CDR3 DNA reads as TGTGCCAGCAGTGAAAGACAGGCGCCGTATAATTCACCCCTCCACTTT. Full variable domain (outside the CDR3, taken from reference TRBV2 and TRBJ1-6): EPEVTQTPSHQVTQMGQEVILRCVPISNHLYFYWYRQILGQKVEFLVSFYNNEISEKSEIFDDQFSVERPDGSNFTLKIRSTKLEDSAMYFCASSERQAPYNSPLHFGNGTRLTVT.

The genes are TRBV2 and TRBJ2-1; no definite D call. V lost 3 bases to trimming and J lost 8 bases, with 5 bases between them. The CDR3 runs to 11 residues. Germline CDR1 and CDR2: SNHLY and FYNNEI. The CDR3 region is CASSEVDEQFF. The CDR3 nucleotides are TGTGCCAGCAGTGAGGTAGATGAGCAGTTCTTC.

The chain uses TRBV9 and TRBJ1-4, with TRBD1 identical over 9 bases. The CDR3 sequence is 15 residues long. The junction had 7 bases not matched to a gene; V was cut back by 2 bases and J by 8 bases. The V gene's germline CDR1 is SGDLS and CDR2 YYNGEE. The CDR3 nucleotides are TGTGCCAGCAGCGTCCAACAGGGGGCGGGAGAAAAACTGTTTTTT. It yields the protein CASSVQQGAGEKLFF.

CDR3 nucleotide sequence: TGTGCCAGCTCAACGGGGGGGGGCTTCCCTGGCTATGGCTACACCTTC. It is translated as CASSTGGGFPGYGYTF. J is TRBJ1-2 and V is TRBV27; D possibly corresponds to TRBD1 (6 bases). Germline V gives CDR1 MNHEY, CDR2 SMNVEV (reference sequence). The CDR3 contains 16 residues. V was clipped by 8 bases and J by 4 bases, with 23 bases between them.

This chain links TRBV5-4 with TRBJ1-2; tentatively, D is TRBD1 (6 bases). Trimming took 4 bases from V and 3 from J, leaving 13 bases between them. The CDR3 extends over 14 amino acids. CDR1 and CDR2 (germline): SGHNT, YYREEE (reference sequence). Here the CDR3 reads CASSPLQGYYGYTF. The CDR3 region has the DNA TGTGCCAGCAGCCCTTTACAGGGCTACTATGGCTACACCTTC.

V gene TRBV18 combines with J gene TRBJ1-4; D is ambiguous. The CDR3 is made up of 11 amino acids. Trimming removed 6 bases at V and 5 bases at J, with 4 bases between. Germline values: CDR1 KGHSH, CDR2 LQKENI. CDR3 coding DNA: TGTGCCAGCTCCACAAATGAAAAACTGTTTTTT. It yields the protein CASSTNEKLFF.

The chain uses TRBV7-9 and TRBJ1-1, with 8 bases matching TRBD1. V was clipped by 5 bases and J by 3 bases; unmatched bases: 8. The CDR3 contains 15 residues. Germline lookup yields CDR1 SEHNR and CDR2 FQNEAQ (reference sequence). The CDR3 DNA reads TGTGCCAGCAGCCACAACAGGGGGTTTTACACTGAAGCTTTCTTT. Translation gives CASSHNRGFYTEAFF.

This clone was recorded once. This chain links TRBV6-5 with TRBJ1-2, with D tentatively TRBD1 (6 bases). The CDR3 covers 12 residues. V lost 11 bases to trimming and J lost 7 bases, with 17 bases between them. Germline lookup yields CDR1 MNHEY and CDR2 SVGAGI. DNA of the CDR3: TGTGCCGGCGGACAGTTCCCCCTTGGCTACACCTTC. It encodes CAGGQFPLGYTF.

This clone was detected a few times. The chain uses TRBV27 and TRBJ2-3, with D maybe TRBD1 (5 bases). The CDR3 covers 15 residues. Germline CDR1 is MNHEY and CDR2 is SMNVEV (reference sequence). V was shortened by 3 bases and J by 7 bases, with 17 bases between the two germline ends. CDR3 residues: CASSFYSLSGNTQYF. Written as DNA, the CDR3 is TGTGCCAGCAGTTTTTACAGTCTCTCAGGGAATACGCAGTATTTT.